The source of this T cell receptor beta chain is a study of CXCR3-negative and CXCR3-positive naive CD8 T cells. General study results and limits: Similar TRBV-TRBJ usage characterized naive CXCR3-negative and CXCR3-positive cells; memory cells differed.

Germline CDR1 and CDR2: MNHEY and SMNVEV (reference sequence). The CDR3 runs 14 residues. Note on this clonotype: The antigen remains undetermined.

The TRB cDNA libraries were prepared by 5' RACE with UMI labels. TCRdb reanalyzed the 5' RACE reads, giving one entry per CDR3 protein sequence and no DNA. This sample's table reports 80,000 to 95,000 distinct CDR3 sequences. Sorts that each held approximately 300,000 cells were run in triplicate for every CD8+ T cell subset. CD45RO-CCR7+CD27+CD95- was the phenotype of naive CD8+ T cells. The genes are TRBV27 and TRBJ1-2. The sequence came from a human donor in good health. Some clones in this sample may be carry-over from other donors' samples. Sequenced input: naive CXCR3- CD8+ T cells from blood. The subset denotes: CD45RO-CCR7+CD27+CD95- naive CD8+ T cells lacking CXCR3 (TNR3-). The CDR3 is CASSFRFGSYGYTF.